One sample yielded the 16 T cell receptor beta chains listed below, sequenced in a study of blood T cell repertoires in COVID-19. Profiling relied on immunoSEQ multiplex PCR, and the TCRdb table lists in-frame clones only, not all of them. The table lists 200,000 to 300,000 clones, roughly 81% of them singletons, with around 7.5% in the top ten. What was sequenced was peripheral blood. These TCRs come from an elderly woman with COVID-19, enrolled during active disease.

The sample holds a few counts of this clone. The V gene is TRBV24-1, the J gene TRBJ2-6, with a possible D match to TRBD1 (6 bases). Trimming cost V 4 bases and J 0 bases, with 9 bases left between them. The CDR3 is 16 residues long. Germline V gene data show CDR1 as KGHDR and CDR2 as SFDVKD. CDR3 amino acids: CATSDPQGSGANVLTF. DNA for the CDR3: TGTGCCACCAGTGACCCACAGGGCTCTGGGGCCAACGTCCTGACTTTC.

This rearrangement joins TRBV11-2 to TRBJ2-3; TRBD2 might be the D (6 bases). The germline V and J ends were trimmed by 2 bases and 4 bases, with 13 bases remaining between them. Per the germline V gene, CDR1 is SGHAT and CDR2 is FQNNGV. This CDR3 has 15 residues. The CDR3 DNA follows: TGTGCCAGCAGCTTACGCGGGGCCGGGCCAGATACGCAGTATTTT. Translation: CASSLRGAGPDTQYF.

The rearrangement joins TRBV30 to TRBJ1-1; TRBD1 might be the D (6 bases). Looked up from germline, CDR1 is GTSNPN and CDR2 is SVGIG (reference sequence). The V end lost 0 bases, the J end lost 1 base, and 6 bases lay between the germline ends. This CDR3 spans 13 amino acids. CDR3 bases: TGTGCCTGGAGTGTACAGGGGAACACTGAAGCTTTCTTT. Its protein product is CAWSVQGNTEAFF.

The chain employs TRBV2 and TRBJ1-1, with D perhaps TRBD1 (6 bases). The CDR3 is 14 residues long. CDR1 and CDR2 from the germline V gene are SNHLY and FYNNEI. V was shortened by 6 bases and J by 3 bases, with 14 bases between the two germline ends. For the CDR3, the DNA is TGTGCCAGCAGAAGGGGGGAGGGAGACACTGAAGCTTTCTTT. It yields the protein CASRRGEGDTEAFF.

The gene calls are TRBV6-5 and TRBJ1-2; D gene uncertain. The CDR3 is 13 amino acids. Germline V gene lookup returns CDR1 MNHEY and CDR2 SVGAGI. Trimming took off 2 bases at V and 10 bases at J, with 14 bases between the two ends. CDR3 nucleotides: TGTGCCAGCAGTTACAGGCAAGACTCTGACTACACCTTC. It codes for CASSYRQDSDYTF.

Comment on this clone: In the same sample, other DNA sequences code for this CDR3. The chain employs TRBV5-1 and TRBJ1-1, with D perhaps TRBD1 (5 bases). Germline values: CDR1 SGHRS, CDR2 YFSETQ. This CDR3 is 14 amino acids long. The V gene lost 0 bases and the J gene lost 1 base, with 7 bases spanning the gap. The DNA for the CDR3 is TGCGCCAGCAGCTTGGTACAGGAGAACACTGAAGCTTTCTTT. This sequence encodes CASSLVQENTEAFF.

The chain combines TRBV5-4 with TRBJ1-2; TRBD1 might be the D (6 bases). Trimming removed 1 base at V and 4 bases at J, with 8 bases between. Germline V gene sequence: CDR1 SGHNT, CDR2 YYREEE (reference sequence). This CDR3 has 13 amino acids. The CDR3 loop reads CASSLQGLYGYTF. In DNA form, the CDR3 reads TGTGCCAGCAGCTTGCAGGGGCTCTATGGCTACACCTTC. Looking up the rest from reference TRBV5-4 and TRBJ1-2 gives the full variable domain: ETGVTQSPTHLIKTRGQQVTLRCSSQSGHNTVSWYQQALGQGPQFIFQYYREEENGRGNFPPRFSGLQFPNYSSELNVNALELDDSALYLCASSLQGLYGYTFGSGTRLTVV.

As for this clone: This sample also contains other DNA sequences that code for the same CDR3. The genes are TRBV5-4 and TRBJ1-2, with 8 bases matching TRBD1. Germline CDR1 is SGHNT and CDR2 is YYREEE (reference sequence). Losses at the gene ends were 4 bases for V and 5 bases for J; bases not matched to a gene: 7. The CDR3 runs to 14 residues. The CDR3 region is CASSPGTGAYGYTF. CDR3 coding DNA: TGTGCCAGCAGCCCTGGGACAGGAGCATATGGCTACACCTTC.

The chain uses TRBV4-2 and TRBJ1-1; weak D call: TRBD1 (5 bases). Germline V gives CDR1 LGHNA, CDR2 YNFKEQ. Trimming removed 0 bases at V and 10 bases at J, with 12 bases between. This CDR3 has 13 amino acids. The CDR3 sequence: CASSQDGGTLAFF. CDR3 nucleotide sequence: TGTGCCAGCAGCCAAGACGGGGGTACATTAGCTTTCTTT.

The chain is built from TRBV2 and TRBJ1-5; perhaps TRBD1 as D (5 bases). Germline values: CDR1 SNHLY, CDR2 FYNNEI. V dropped 6 bases and J dropped 0 bases, with 15 bases sitting between them. CDR3 size: 16 residues. CDR3 DNA sequence: TGTGCCAGCAGGGGGGGGAGCGGGTATAGCAATCAGCCCCAGCATTTT. The encoded protein is CASRGGSGYSNQPQHF.

The chain joins TRBV5-1 to TRBJ1-2, with TRBD1 matching 12 bases. The germline gives CDR1 SGHRS, CDR2 YFSETQ. Trimming took 4 bases from V and 3 from J; bases not matched to a gene: 7. The CDR3 runs 16 residues. CDR3 in amino acids: CASSAGTGGADYGYTF. Here the CDR3 DNA reads TGCGCCAGCAGCGCCGGGACAGGGGGCGCCGACTATGGCTACACCTTC.

The chain recombines TRBV21-1 with TRBJ1-3; the table's D call, TRBD1, has no DNA check behind it. TRBV21-1 is a recognized pseudogene. There are 15 residues in the CDR3. CDR3 nucleotides: TGTGCCAGCAGCTCCCAGGCACTCACGGAAAACACCATATATTTT. It yields the protein CASSSQALTENTIYF.

The chain joins TRBV19 to TRBJ2-3; maybe TRBD2 (6 bases). The CDR3 sequence is 14 residues long. V lost 2 bases and J lost 3, with 9 bases in between. Germline CDR1 and CDR2: LNHDA and SQIVND (reference sequence). The CDR3 region has the DNA TGTGCCAGTAGTATACTAGCGAAGACAGATACGCAGTATTTT. Translated: CASSILAKTDTQYF.

The chain combines TRBV7-2 with TRBJ2-1, with D possibly TRBD2 on 6 matching bases. Trimming removed 5 bases at V and 4 bases at J, with 9 bases between. The CDR3 is made up of 13 amino acids. Germline V gives CDR1 SGHTA, CDR2 FQGNSA. CDR3: CASSEGTYNEQFF. As DNA, the CDR3 is TGTGCCAGCAGCGAGGGGACTTACAATGAGCAGTTCTTC.

The V call is TRBV10-1, the J call TRBJ1-1, with 9 bases fitting TRBD1. Per germline, CDR1 WNHNN and CDR2 SYGVQD (reference sequence). This CDR3 contains 14 residues. After removal of 6 bases from V and 5 bases from J, the junction contained 7 bases not matched to a gene. The CDR3 loop reads CASSWDRVQTEAFF. Here the CDR3 DNA reads TGCGCCAGCAGCTGGGACAGGGTGCAAACTGAAGCTTTCTTT.

This chain uses TRBV30 with TRBJ1-2; D is undetermined. V lost 6 bases and J lost 1, with 6 bases in between. This CDR3 is 11 amino acids long. Germline CDR1 and CDR2: GTSNPN and SVGIG (reference sequence). CDR3 residues: CACRHNYGYTF. The CDR3 DNA reads TGTGCCTGCCGACATAACTATGGCTACACCTTC. Complete variable domain (other parts from reference TRBV30 and TRBJ1-2): SQTIHQWPATLVQPVGSPLSLECTVEGTSNPNLYWYRQAAGRGLQLLFYSVGIGQISSEVPQNLSASRPQDRQFILSSKKLLLSDSGFYLCACRHNYGYTFGSGTRLTVV.